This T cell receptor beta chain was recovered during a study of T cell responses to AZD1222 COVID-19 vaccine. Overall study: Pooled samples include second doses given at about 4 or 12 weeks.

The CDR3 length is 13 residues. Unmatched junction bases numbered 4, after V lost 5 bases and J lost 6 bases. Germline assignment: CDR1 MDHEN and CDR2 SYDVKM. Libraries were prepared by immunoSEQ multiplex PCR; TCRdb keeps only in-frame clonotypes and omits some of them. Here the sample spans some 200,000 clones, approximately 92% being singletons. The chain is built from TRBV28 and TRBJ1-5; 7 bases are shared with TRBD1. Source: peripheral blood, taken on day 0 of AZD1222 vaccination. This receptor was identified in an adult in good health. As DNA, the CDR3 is TGTGCCAGCAGTGCACAGGGGACTCAGCCCCAGCATTTT. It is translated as CASSAQGTQPQHF.